Listed below are T cell receptor beta chains from one sample, sequenced in a study of post-analysis software for immune sequencing data. TCRdb called the PCR reads again in MiXCR, with one record for every CDR3 protein. Of roughly 650,000 distinct CDR3 sequences in the sample, approximately 60% are singletons; the top ten hold 11%. The source material was blood. Every receptor here comes from a girl aged 2-10 years with multiple sclerosis. The CDR3 runs from the conserved cysteine through the conserved F or W. A D gene is named only where the DNA matches it firmly. Rows may omit the clone size; those that give it use once, few, many or a size class.

j_call clone_size v_call d_call cdr3_nt cdr3_aa
TRBJ2-7 - TRBV10-3 - TGTGCCATCAGTGAGTCGAGGGACGAGCAGTACTTC CAISESRDEQYF
TRBJ2-3 - TRBV20-1 - TGCAGTGCTAGCGGCGGGATTCATACGCAGTATTTT CSASGGIHTQYF
TRBJ2-1 - TRBV2 - TGTGCCAGCAGATCTACCATTCGGGGCAATGAGCAGTTCTTC CASRSTIRGNEQFF
TRBJ2-1 once TRBV29-1 - TGCAGCGTTGAAGGGACAGACATCTCCTACAATGAGCAGTTCTTC CSVEGTDISYNEQFF
TRBJ2-3 - TRBV6-6 - TGTGCCAGCAGTTACTTCCCAGGTTCAGATACGCAGTATTTT CASSYFPGSDTQYF
TRBJ2-3 - TRBV12-3/TRBV12-4 - TGTGCCAGCAGTTTGTCGGGGGACTCTAGCACAGATACGCAGTATTTT CASSLSGDSSTDTQYF
TRBJ1-2 - TRBV6-5 - TGTGCCAGCACCGACCAGGGCTACTATGGCTACACCTTC CASTDQGYYGYTF
TRBJ2-3 - TRBV12-3/TRBV12-4 TRBD1 TGTGCCAGCAGCCCCGGACAGGGCATTAGCACAGATACGCAGTATTTT CASSPGQGISTDTQYF
TRBJ1-6 - TRBV25-1 - TGTGCCAGCAGTGAGGCCGACGTCTATAATTCACCCCTCCACTTT CASSEADVYNSPLHF
TRBJ2-1 few TRBV3-1 - TGTGCCAGCAGCCTTGATGCGGTTGACAATGAGCAGTTCTTC CASSLDAVDNEQFF